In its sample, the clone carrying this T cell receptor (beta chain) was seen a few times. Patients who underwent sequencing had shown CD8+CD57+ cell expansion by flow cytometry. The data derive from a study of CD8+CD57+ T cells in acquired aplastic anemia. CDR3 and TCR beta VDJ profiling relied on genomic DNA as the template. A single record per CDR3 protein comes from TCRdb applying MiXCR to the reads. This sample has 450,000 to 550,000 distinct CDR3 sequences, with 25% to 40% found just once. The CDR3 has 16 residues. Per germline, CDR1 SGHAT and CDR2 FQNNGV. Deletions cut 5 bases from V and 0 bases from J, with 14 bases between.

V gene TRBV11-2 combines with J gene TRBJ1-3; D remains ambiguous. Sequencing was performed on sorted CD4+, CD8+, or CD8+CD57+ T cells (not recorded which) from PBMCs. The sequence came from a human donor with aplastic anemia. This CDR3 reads CASSPQPPHSGNTIYF. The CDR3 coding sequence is TGTGCCAGCAGCCCCCAGCCACCACACTCTGGAAACACCATATATTTT.